Detailed here is one T cell receptor beta chain. Germline V gives CDR1 LNHDA, CDR2 SQIVND (reference sequence). V was shortened by 1 base and J by 3 bases, with 11 bases between the two germline ends. The CDR3 is 15 amino acids. This sample is part of a study of siplizumab effects on memory and regulatory T cells. Using immunoSEQ multiplex PCR, the repertoire was profiled, and TCRdb retains in-frame clones only, with some absent. Altogether 40,000 to 45,000 clones are present, approximately 88% being singletons, with the ten largest covering around 0.25%. This TCR came from a human donor in good health. J is TRBJ2-3 and V is TRBV19, with D maybe TRBD2 (6 bases). Sample: naive CD4+ T cells sorted from blood. The CDR3 DNA follows: TGTGCCAGTAGTATAGTTCGGGGGAAGACAGATACGCAGTATTTT. Its protein product is CASSIVRGKTDTQYF. The full variable domain, rest sourced from reference TRBV19 and TRBJ2-3, is DGGITQSPKYLFRKEGQNVTLSCEQNLNHDAMYWYRQDPGQGLRLIYYSQIVNDFQKGDIAEGYSVSREKKESFPLTVTSAQKNPTAFYLCASSIVRGKTDTQYFGPGTRLTVL.